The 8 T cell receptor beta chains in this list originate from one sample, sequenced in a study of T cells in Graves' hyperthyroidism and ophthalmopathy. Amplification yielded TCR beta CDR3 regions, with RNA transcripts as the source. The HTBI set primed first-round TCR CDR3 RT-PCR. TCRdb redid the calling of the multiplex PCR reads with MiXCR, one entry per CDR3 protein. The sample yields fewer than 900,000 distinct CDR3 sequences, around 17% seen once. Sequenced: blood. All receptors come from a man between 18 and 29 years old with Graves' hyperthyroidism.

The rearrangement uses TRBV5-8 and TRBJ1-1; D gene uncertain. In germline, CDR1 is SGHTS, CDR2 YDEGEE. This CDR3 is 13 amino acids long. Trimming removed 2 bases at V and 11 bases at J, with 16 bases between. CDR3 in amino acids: CASSFWSGRSAFF. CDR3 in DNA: TGTGCCAGCAGCTTTTGGTCAGGCAGATCGGCTTTCTTT.

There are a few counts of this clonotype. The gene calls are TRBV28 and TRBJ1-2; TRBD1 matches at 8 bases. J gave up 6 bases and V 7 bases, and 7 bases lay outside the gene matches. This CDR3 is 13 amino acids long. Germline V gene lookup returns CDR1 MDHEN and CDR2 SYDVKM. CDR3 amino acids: CASTDREVDGYTF. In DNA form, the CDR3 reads TGTGCCAGCACGGACAGGGAAGTCGATGGCTACACCTTC.

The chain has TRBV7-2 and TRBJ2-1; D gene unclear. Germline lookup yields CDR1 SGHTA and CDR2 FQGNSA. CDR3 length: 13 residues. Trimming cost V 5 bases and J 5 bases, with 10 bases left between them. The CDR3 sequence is CASSPFAHNEQFF. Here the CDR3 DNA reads TGTGCCAGCAGCCCCTTCGCCCACAATGAGCAGTTCTTC.

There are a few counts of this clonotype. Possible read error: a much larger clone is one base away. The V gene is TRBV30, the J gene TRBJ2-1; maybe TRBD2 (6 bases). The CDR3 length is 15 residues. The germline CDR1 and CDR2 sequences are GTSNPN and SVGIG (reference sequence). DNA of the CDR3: TGTGCCTGGAGGGCGAGGACGGGAGCATCCAATGAGCAGCTCTTC. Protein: CAWRARTGASNEQLF.

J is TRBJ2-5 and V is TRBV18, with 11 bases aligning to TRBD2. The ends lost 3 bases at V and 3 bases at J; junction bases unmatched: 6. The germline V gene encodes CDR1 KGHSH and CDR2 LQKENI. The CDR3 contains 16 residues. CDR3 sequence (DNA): TGTGCCAGCTCACCTCGAACACTAGCGGGAGAAGAGACCCAGTACTTC. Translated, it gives CASSPRTLAGEETQYF.

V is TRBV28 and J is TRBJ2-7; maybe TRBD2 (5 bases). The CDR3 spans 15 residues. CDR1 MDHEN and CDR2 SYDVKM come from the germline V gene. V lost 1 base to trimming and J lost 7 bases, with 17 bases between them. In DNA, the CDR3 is TGTGCCAGCAGTTTATTTACGGCCGGATCGGGGGAGCAGTACTTC. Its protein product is CASSLFTAGSGEQYF.

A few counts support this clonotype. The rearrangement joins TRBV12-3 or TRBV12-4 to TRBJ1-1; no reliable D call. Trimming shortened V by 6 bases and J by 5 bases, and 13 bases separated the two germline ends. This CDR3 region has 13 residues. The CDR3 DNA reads TGTGCCAGCAGACCGACTTATGAGACTGAAGCTTTCTTT. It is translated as CASRPTYETEAFF.

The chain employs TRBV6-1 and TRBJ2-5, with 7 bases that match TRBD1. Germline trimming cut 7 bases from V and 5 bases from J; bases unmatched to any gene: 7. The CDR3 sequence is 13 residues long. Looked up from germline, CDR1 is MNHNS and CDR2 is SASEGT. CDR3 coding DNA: TGTGCCAGCACCCAGACAGGGATGGAGACCCAGTACTTC. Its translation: CASTQTGMETQYF.